This entry features one T cell receptor beta chain sequence. This specimen belongs to a study of blood T cell repertoires in COVID-19. Study-level information: Spain, Italy and the United States supplied samples that represented acute and convalescent COVID-19.

The V gene lost 7 bases and the J gene lost 7 bases, with 16 bases spanning the gap. CDR3 length: 13 residues. Measured with immunoSEQ multiplex PCR; TCRdb has only the in-frame clones, and not every one. The data contain under 150,000 clones, 75% to 90% of them singletons. The origin of this receptor is a woman between 45 and 65 years old with acute or convalescent COVID-19. J is TRBJ1-2 and V is TRBV12-3 or TRBV12-4; TRBD1 might be the D (5 bases). Sequencing was performed on peripheral blood. CDR3 amino acids: CASNRNQGLGYTF. DNA for the CDR3: TGTGCCAGCAACCGAAACCAGGGTCTTGGCTACACCTTC.